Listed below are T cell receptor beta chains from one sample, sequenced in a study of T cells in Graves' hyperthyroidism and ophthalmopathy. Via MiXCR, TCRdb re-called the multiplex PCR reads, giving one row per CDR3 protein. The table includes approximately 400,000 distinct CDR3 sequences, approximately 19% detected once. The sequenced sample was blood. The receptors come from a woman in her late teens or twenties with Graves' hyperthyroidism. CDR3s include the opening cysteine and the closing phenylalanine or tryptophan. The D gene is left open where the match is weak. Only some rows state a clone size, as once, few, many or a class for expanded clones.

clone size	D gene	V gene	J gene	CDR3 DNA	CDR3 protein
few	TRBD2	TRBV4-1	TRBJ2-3	TGCGCCAGCAGCCTCCCTAGCGGCACCCGGTATTTT	CASSLPSGTRYF
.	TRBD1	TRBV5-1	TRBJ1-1	TGCGCCAGCAGCCTCACACAGGGGGACACTGAAGCTTTCTTT	CASSLTQGDTEAFF
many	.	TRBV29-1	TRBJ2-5	TGCAGCGTCTTCGGACAGCTCCAAGAGACCCAGTACTTC	CSVFGQLQETQYF
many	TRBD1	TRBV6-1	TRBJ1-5	TGTGCCAGCAGTGAGAGGGGGACAGGGGGTAGGCAGCCCCAGCATTTT	CASSERGTGGRQPQHF
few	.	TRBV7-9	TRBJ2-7	TGTGCCAGCAGTATAGGGGACTACGAGCAGTACTTC	CASSIGDYEQYF
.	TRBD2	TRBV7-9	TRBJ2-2	TGTGCCAGCAGCTCCAGCGGGGGGCACACCGGGGAGCTGTTTTTT	CASSSSGGHTGELFF
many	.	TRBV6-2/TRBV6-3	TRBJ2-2	TGTGCCAGCAGTTTTCCCCAGGACACCGGGGAGCTGTTTTTT	CASSFPQDTGELFF
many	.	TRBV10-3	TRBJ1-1	TGTGCCATCAGTGAGTCAAACAGGGCGAACACTGAAGCTTTCTTT	CAISESNRANTEAFF
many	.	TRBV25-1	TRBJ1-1	TGTGCCAGCAGTGACATCGACGGCTTAAGGTGGACTGAAGCTTTCTTT	CASSDIDGLRWTEAFF
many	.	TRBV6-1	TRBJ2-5	TGTGCCAGCAGTGAATTAGCAGCGGGTTCGGAGACCCAGTACTTC	CASSELAAGSETQYF
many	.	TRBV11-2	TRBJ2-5	TGTGCCAGCAGCCCCCGTTTCGGGGAGACCCAGTACTTC	CASSPRFGETQYF
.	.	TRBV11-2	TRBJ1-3	TGTGCCAGCAGCTCAAGATCCGGGACTCACGGAAACACCATATATTTT	CASSSRSGTHGNTIYF
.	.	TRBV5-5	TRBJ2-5	TGTGCCAGCAGCGGAGGGGCCGGGAAAGAGACCCAGTACTTC	CASSGGAGKETQYF
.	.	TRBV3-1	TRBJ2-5	TGTGCCTGCAGCCAAGATTGGCTTCAAGAGACCCAGTACTTC	CACSQDWLQETQYF
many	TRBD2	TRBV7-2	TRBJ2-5	TGTGCCAGCAGCTTAGACGGGGGGGAGTCGAAGACCCAGTACTTC	CASSLDGGESKTQYF
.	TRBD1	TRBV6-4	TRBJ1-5	TGTGCCAGCAGTACCGACAGGGGGATATCCTATCAGCCCCAGCATTTT	CASSTDRGISYQPQHF
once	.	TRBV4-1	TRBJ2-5	TGCGCCAGCAGCCAAGCCCGGGTCGCCCCCCGAGGCGAGACCCAGTACTTC	CASSQARVAPRGETQYF
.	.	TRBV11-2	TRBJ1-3	TGTGCCAGCAGCATGAAGAAGGGGGTAGCCGGAAACACCATATATTTT	CASSMKKGVAGNTIYF
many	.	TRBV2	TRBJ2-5	TGTGCCAGCAGTCATGACGGGAACAGGAGGGAGACCCAGTACTTC	CASSHDGNRRETQYF
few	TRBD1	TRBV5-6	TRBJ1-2	TGTGCCAGCAGCCCCCGACAGGGAATGTATGGCTACACCTTC	CASSPRQGMYGYTF
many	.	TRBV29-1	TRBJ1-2	TGCAGCGTTGTTTCGCGTATGGAATCGGGCTACACCTTC	CSVVSRMESGYTF
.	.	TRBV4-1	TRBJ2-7	TGCGCCAGCAGCCAATTTGTTAACCGACCAAGCGAGCAGTACTTC	CASSQFVNRPSEQYF
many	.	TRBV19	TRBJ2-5	TGTGCCAGTAGTATGACCTCCCTCCGGGCCGAAGGCAATCTGGAGACCCAGTACTTC	CASSMTSLRAEGNLETQYF